The source of this T cell receptor beta chain is a study of blood T cell repertoires in COVID-19. This clone has only a few counts. The method was immunoSEQ multiplex PCR; TCRdb's version includes in-frame clones alone and lacks a portion of them. The sample comprises 300,000 to 350,000 clones, roughly 90% of which are singletons, and around 6.8% rests with the top ten. Losses at the gene ends were 5 bases for V and 4 bases for J; bases not matched to a gene: 2. Germline V gives CDR1 MNHNY, CDR2 SVGAGI (reference sequence). The CDR3 has 13 amino acids. The rearrangement joins TRBV6-6 to TRBJ2-7; 10 bases are shared with TRBD2. The sequence derives from a woman aged 25 to 39 with COVID-19, enrolled during active disease. Sample: peripheral blood. The CDR3 region is CASSSGRGYEQYF. CDR3 DNA: TGTGCCAGCAGTAGCGGGAGGGGATACGAGCAGTACTTC.